This T cell receptor (beta chain) derives from a study of CXCR3-negative and CXCR3-positive naive CD8 T cells. General study results and limits: Relative to memory CD8+ cells, whose diversity was much lower, both naive subsets had comparably high diversity.

This CDR3 spans 15 amino acids. Phenotypically, naive CD8+ T cells corresponded to CD45RO-CCR7+CD27+CD95-. The libraries of TRB cDNA were constructed through 5' RACE using UMI labels. Reprocessing the 5' RACE reads, TCRdb reports a single entry for every CDR3 protein and omits DNA. The sample's table shows over 100,000 distinct CDR3 sequences. Of note for this clonotype: Its specificity is not known.

This clonotype was obtained from a human donor in good health. Some clones in this sample may be carry-over from other donors' samples. V and J are TRBV21-1 and TRBJ1-3; TCRdb lists TRBD1, though no DNA is available to test this call. TRBV21-1 is marked as a pseudogene. The sequenced sample consisted of naive CXCR3- CD8+ T cells from blood. Subset in this sample: CD45RO-CCR7+CD27+CD95- naive CD8+ T cells lacking CXCR3 (TNR3-). CDR3 sequence reads: CASGETGGVGNTIYF.